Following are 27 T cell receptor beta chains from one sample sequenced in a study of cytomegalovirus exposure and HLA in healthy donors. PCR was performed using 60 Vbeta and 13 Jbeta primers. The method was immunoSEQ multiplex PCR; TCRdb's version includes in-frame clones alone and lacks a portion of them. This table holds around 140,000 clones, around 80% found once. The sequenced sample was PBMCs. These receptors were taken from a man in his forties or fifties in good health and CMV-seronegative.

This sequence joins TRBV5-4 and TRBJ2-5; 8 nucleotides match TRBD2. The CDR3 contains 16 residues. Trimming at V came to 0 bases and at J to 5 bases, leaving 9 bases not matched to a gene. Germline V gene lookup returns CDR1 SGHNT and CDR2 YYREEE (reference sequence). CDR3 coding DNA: TGTGCCAGCAGCTTGGCAGGGTTAGCGGGGACCGAGACCCAGTACTTC. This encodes CASSLAGLAGTETQYF.

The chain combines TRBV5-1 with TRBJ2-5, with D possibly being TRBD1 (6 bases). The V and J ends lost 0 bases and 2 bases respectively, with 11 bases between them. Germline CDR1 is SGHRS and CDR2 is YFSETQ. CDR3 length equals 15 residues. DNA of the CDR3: TGCGCCAGCAGCTTGGAGGGGACACAACAAGAGACCCAGTACTTC. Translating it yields CASSLEGTQQETQYF.

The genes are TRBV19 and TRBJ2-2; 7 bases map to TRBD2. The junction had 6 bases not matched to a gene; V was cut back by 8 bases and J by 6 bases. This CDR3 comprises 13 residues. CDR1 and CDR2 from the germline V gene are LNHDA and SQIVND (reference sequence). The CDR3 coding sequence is TGTGCCAGTCGGGGGGTAGTTGCCGGGGAGCTGTTTTTT. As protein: CASRGVVAGELFF.

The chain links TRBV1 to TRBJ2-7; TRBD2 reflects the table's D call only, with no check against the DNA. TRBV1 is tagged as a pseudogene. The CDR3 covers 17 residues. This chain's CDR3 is CTSSQDPGLAGCYEQYF. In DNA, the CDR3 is TGCACCAGCAGCCAAGATCCGGGACTAGCGGGGTGCTACGAGCAGTACTTC.

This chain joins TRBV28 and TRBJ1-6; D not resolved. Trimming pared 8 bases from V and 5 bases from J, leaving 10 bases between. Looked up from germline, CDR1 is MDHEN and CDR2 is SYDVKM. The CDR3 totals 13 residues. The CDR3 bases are TGTGCCAGCTCCATAGAAGATAATTCACCCCTCCACTTT. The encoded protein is CASSIEDNSPLHF.

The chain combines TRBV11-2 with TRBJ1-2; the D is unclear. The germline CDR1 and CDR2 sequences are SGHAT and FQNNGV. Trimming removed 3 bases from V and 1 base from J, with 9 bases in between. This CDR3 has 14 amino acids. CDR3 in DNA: TGTGCCAGCAGCTTTGACACCTATAACTATGGCTACACCTTC. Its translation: CASSFDTYNYGYTF. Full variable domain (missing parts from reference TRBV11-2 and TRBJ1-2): EAGVAQSPRYKIIEKRQSVAFWCNPISGHATLYWYQQILGQGPKLLIQFQNNGVVDDSQLPKDRFSAERLKGVDSTLKIQPAKLEDSAVYLCASSFDTYNYGYTFGSGTRLTVV.

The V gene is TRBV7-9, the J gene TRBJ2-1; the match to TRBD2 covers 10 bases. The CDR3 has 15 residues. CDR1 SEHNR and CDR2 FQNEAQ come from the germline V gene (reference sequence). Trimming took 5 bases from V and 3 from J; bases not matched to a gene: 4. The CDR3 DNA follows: TGTGCCAGCAGCCCTGGACTAGCGGTCTACAATGAGCAGTTCTTC. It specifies CASSPGLAVYNEQFF.

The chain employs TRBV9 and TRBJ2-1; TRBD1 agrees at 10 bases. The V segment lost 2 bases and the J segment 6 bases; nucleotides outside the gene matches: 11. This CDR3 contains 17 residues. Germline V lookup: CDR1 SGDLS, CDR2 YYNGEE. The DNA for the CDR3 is TGTGCCAGCAGCGTCTCTTCCGGGACAGGGGCGTTCAATGAGCAGTTCTTC. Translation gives CASSVSSGTGAFNEQFF.

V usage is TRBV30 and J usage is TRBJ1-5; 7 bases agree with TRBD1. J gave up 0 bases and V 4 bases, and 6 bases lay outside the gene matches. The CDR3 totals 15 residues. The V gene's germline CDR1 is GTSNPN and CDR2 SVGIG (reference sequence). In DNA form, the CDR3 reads TGTGCCTGGACCAAGGGGGCGCATAGCAATCAGCCCCAGCATTTT. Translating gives CAWTKGAHSNQPQHF. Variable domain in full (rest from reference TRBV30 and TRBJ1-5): SQTIHQWPATLVQPVGSPLSLECTVEGTSNPNLYWYRQAAGRGLQLLFYSVGIGQISSEVPQNLSASRPQDRQFILSSKKLLLSDSGFYLCAWTKGAHSNQPQHFGDGTRLSIL.

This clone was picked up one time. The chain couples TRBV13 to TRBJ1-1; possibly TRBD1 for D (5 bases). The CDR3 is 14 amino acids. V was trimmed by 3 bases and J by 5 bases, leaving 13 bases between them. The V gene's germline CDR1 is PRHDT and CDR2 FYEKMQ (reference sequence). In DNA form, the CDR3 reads TGTGCCAGCAGCTTCGAAAACGGGGGGACTGAAGCTTTCTTT. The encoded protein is CASSFENGGTEAFF. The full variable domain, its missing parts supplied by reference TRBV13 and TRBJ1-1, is AAGVIQSPRHLIKEKRETATLKCYPIPRHDTVYWYQQGPGQDPQFLISFYEKMQSDKGSIPDRFSAQQFSDYHSELNMSSLELGDSALYFCASSFENGGTEAFFGQGTRLTVV.

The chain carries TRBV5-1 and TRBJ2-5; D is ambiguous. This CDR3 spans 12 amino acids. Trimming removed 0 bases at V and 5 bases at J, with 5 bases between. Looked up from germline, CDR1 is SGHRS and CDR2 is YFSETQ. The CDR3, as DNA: TGCGCCAGCAGCTTGGTTATGGAGACCCAGTACTTC. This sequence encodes CASSLVMETQYF. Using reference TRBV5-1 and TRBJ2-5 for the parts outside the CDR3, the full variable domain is KAGVTQTPRYLIKTRGQQVTLSCSPISGHRSVSWYQQTPGQGLQFLFEYFSETQRNKGNFPGRFSGRQFSNSRSEMNVSTLELGDSALYLCASSLVMETQYFGPGTRLLVL.

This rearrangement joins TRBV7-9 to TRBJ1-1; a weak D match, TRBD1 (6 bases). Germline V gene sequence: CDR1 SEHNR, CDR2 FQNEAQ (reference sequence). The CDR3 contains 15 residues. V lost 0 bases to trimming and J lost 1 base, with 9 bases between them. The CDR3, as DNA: TGTGCCAGCAGCTTAGCGCCGACAGGGAACACTGAAGCTTTCTTT. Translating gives CASSLAPTGNTEAFF.

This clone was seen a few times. CDR3 in amino acids: CASSPLTGDYGYTF. The CDR3 DNA sequence: TGCGCCAGCAGCCCGCTGACAGGAGACTATGGCTACACCTTC. This chain links TRBV5-1 with TRBJ1-2; possibly TRBD1 for D (6 bases). The CDR3 is 14 amino acids. Germline lookup yields CDR1 SGHRS and CDR2 YFSETQ. The ends were cut back, 4 bases at V and 3 bases at J, with 13 bases in the middle.

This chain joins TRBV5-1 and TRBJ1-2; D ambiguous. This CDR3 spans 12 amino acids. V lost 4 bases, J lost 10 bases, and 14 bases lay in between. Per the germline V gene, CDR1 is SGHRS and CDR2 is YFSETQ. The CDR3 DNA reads TGCGCCAGCAGCCCAGCCCTGGAGGTCTACACCTTC. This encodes CASSPALEVYTF.

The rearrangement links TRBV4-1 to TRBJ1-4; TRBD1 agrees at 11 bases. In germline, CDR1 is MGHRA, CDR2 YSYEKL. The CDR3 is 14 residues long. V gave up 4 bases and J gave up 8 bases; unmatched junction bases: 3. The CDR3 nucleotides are TGCGCCAGCAGCCGGGGACAGGGGGTCGAAAAACTGTTTTTT. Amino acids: CASSRGQGVEKLFF.

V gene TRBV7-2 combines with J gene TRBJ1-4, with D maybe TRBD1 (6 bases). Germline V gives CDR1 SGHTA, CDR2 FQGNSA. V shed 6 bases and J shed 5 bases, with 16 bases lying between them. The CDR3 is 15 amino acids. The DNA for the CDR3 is TGTGCCAGCAGTCAGCCGGGACACAAGAATGAAAAACTGTTTTTT. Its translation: CASSQPGHKNEKLFF.

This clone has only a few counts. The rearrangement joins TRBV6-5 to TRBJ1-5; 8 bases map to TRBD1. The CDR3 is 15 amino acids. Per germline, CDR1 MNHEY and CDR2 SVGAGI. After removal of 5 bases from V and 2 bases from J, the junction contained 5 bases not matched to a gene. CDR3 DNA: TGTGCCAGCAGTGCCCAGACAGGGGGCAATCAGCCCCAGCATTTT. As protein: CASSAQTGGNQPQHF.

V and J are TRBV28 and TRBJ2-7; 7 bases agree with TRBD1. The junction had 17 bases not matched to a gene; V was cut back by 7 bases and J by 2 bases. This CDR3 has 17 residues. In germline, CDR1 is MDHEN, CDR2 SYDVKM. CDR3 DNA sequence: TGTGCCAGCAAAGGGGAGACAGGGAGTAGCCTGCCCTACGAGCAGTACTTC. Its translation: CASKGETGSSLPYEQYF.

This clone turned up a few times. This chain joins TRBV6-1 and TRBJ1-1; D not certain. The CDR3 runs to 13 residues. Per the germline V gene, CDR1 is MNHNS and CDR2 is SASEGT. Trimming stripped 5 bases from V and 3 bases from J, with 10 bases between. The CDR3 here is CASSLTPDTEAFF. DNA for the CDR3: TGTGCCAGCAGTTTAACGCCGGACACTGAAGCTTTCTTT.

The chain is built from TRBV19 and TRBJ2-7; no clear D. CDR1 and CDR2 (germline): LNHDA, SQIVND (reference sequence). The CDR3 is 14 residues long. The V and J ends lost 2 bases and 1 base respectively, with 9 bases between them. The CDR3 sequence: CASSIQAESYEQYF. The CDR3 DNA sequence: TGTGCCAGTAGTATACAGGCAGAGTCCTACGAGCAGTACTTC.

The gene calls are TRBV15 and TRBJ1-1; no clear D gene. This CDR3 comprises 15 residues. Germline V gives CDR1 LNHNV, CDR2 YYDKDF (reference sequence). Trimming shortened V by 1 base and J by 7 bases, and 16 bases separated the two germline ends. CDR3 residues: CATSRGLGSHREAFF. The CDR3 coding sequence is TGTGCCACCAGCAGAGGTTTGGGCAGCCACCGTGAAGCTTTCTTT.

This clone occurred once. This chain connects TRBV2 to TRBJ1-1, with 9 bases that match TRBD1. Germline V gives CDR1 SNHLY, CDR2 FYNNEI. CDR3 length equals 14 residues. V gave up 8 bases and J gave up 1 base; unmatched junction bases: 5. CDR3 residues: CASGGTGRNTEAFF. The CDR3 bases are TGTGCCAGCGGCGGGACAGGGCGGAACACTGAAGCTTTCTTT.

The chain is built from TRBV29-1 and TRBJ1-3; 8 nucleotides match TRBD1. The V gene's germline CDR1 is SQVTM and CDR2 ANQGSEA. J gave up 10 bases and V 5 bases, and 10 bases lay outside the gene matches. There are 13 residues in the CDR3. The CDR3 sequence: CSVRGQGLSTIYF. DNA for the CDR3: TGCAGCGTTCGTGGACAGGGTCTTAGTACCATATATTTT.

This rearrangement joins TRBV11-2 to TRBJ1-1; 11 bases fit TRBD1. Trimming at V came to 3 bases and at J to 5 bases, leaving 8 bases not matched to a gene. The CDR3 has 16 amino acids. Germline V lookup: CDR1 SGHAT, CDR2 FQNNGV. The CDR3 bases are TGTGCCAGCAGCTTCCTTGGACAGGGGGCAAGGACTGAAGCTTTCTTT. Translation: CASSFLGQGARTEAFF.

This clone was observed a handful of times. CDR3 region: CASSGPRGSTDTQYF. The CDR3 region has the DNA TGTGCCAGCAGCGGACCCAGGGGTAGCACAGATACGCAGTATTTT. The chain has TRBV2 and TRBJ2-3; D is possibly TRBD1 (6 bases). This CDR3 spans 15 amino acids. Trimming pared 6 bases from V and 0 bases from J, leaving 13 bases between. Germline-derived CDR1 and CDR2 are SNHLY and FYNNEI.

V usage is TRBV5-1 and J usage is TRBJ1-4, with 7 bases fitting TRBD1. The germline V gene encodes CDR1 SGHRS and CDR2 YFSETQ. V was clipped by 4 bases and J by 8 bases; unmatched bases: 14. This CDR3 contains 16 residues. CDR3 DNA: TGCGCCAGCAGCCCCCAGGCCGGGACAGCGAAGGAAAAACTGTTTTTT. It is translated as CASSPQAGTAKEKLFF.

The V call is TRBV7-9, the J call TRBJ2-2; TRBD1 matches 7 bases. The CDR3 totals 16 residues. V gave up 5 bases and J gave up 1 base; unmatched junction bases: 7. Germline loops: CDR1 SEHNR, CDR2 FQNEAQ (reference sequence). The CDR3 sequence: CASSASGTENTGELFF. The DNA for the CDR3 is TGTGCCAGCAGCGCCTCCGGGACAGAGAACACCGGGGAGCTGTTTTTT.